This section outlines one TCR beta chain sequence together with its context. These data are taken from a study of blood T cell repertoires in COVID-19. CDR3 length equals 17 residues. Germline V gene sequence: CDR1 MGHRA, CDR2 YSYEKL. V dropped 1 base and J dropped 1 base, with 14 bases sitting between them. Method: immunoSEQ multiplex PCR; TCRdb's copy keeps in-frame clones and lacks some. The sample has roughly 150,000 clones; 80% to 90% are singletons. The chain recombines TRBV4-1 with TRBJ1-5; D is perhaps TRBD1 (5 bases). The receptor was derived from a woman aged 40 to 55 with acute or convalescent COVID-19. Sequenced sample: peripheral blood. CDR3 in DNA: TGCGCCAGCAGCCAAGGGGGAGGGGCTAGGAGCAATCAGCCCCAGCATTTT. Translating gives CASSQGGGARSNQPQHF.